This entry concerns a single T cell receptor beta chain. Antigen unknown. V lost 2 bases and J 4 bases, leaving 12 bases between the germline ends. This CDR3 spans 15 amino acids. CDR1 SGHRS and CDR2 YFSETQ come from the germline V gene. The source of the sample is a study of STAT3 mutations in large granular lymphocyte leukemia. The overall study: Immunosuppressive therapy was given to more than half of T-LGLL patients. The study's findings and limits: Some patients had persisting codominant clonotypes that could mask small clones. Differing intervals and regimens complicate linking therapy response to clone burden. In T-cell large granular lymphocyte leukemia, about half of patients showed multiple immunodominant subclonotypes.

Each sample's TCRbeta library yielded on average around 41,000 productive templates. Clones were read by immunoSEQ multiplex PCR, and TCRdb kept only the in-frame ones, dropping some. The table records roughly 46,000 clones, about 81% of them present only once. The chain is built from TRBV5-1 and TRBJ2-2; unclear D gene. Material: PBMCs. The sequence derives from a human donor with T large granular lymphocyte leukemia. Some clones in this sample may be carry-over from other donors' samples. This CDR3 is CASSFSAGFTGELFF. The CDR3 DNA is TGCGCCAGCAGCTTCAGTGCAGGCTTCACCGGGGAGCTGTTTTTT.